These 29 T cell receptor beta chains were all obtained from the same sample, sequenced in a study of cytomegalovirus exposure and HLA in healthy donors. The PCR was carried out with 60 Vbeta primers and 13 Jbeta primers. Only in-frame clones appear in the TCRdb table, and some are missing; sequencing was by immunoSEQ multiplex PCR. In total, the table holds around 110,000 clones. Sequencing was performed on PBMCs. These receptors were collected from a man aged 40-50 years in good health and CMV-seropositive.

The rearrangement uses TRBV4-3 and TRBJ1-1; D not certain. The V end was cut by 0 bases, the J end by 1 base, with 9 bases between. The germline CDR1 and CDR2 sequences are LGHNA and YSLEER. The CDR3 contains 15 residues. The CDR3 loop is CASSQDGQENTEAFF. CDR3 DNA: TGCGCCAGCAGCCAAGATGGTCAGGAGAACACTGAAGCTTTCTTT.

The rearrangement uses TRBV6-6 and TRBJ1-4; TRBD1 matches at 7 bases. The CDR3 runs 15 residues. The V gene's germline CDR1 is MNHNY and CDR2 SVGAGI (reference sequence). The V segment lost 6 bases and the J segment 4 bases; nucleotides outside the gene matches: 8. CDR3 sequence (DNA): TGTGCCAGCAGCCGTGGGACAGCCGGTAATGAAAAACTGTTTTTT. This codes for CASSRGTAGNEKLFF.

V gene TRBV28 combines with J gene TRBJ2-7, with D unclear. The V end lost 6 bases, the J end lost 3 bases, and 12 bases lay between the germline ends. The CDR3 length is 13 residues. CDR1 MDHEN and CDR2 SYDVKM come from the germline V gene. The CDR3 protein is CASRTPFGYEQYF. CDR3 nucleotide sequence: TGTGCCAGCAGAACCCCCTTCGGCTACGAGCAGTACTTC.

The chain joins TRBV6-1 to TRBJ1-4; possible D gene TRBD1, 6 bases. CDR1 and CDR2 (germline): MNHNS, SASEGT. V lost 2 bases and J 2 bases, leaving 15 bases between the germline ends. The CDR3 has 17 amino acids. The CDR3 spells CASSERSRGITNEKLFF. CDR3 DNA: TGTGCCAGCAGTGAACGGAGCAGGGGTATCACTAATGAAAAACTGTTTTTT.

The chain links TRBV5-4 to TRBJ1-2; tentative D call: TRBD1 (5 bases). There are 16 residues in the CDR3. V was clipped by 3 bases and J by 2 bases, with 17 bases between them. Germline assignment: CDR1 SGHNT and CDR2 YYREEE (reference sequence). CDR3: CASSWGGRGANYGYTF. The CDR3 DNA reads as TGTGCCAGCAGCTGGGGGGGAAGGGGCGCCAACTATGGCTACACCTTC.

The genes are TRBV29-1 and TRBJ2-1; D is unclear. The ends were cut back, 7 bases at V and 5 bases at J, with 12 bases in the middle. Germline CDR1 reads SQVTM; CDR2 reads ANQGSEA. The CDR3 runs to 12 residues. CDR3 protein: CSAPRRNNEQFF. The CDR3, as DNA: TGCAGCGCCCCGCGGCGGAACAATGAGCAGTTCTTC.

The V gene is TRBV27, the J gene TRBJ1-4; the D gene is possibly TRBD1 (5 bases). The length of the CDR3 is 15 residues. Germline V gene data show CDR1 as MNHEY and CDR2 as SMNVEV (reference sequence). Trimming removed 5 bases from V and 8 bases from J, with 18 bases in between. The CDR3 is CASSSIQGLREKLFF. Written as DNA, the CDR3 is TGTGCCAGCAGTAGTATCCAGGGATTAAGGGAAAAACTGTTTTTT. Full variable domain (remainder filled in from reference TRBV27 and TRBJ1-4): EAQVTQNPRYLITVTGKKLTVTCSQNMNHEYMSWYRQDPGLGLRQIYYSMNVEVTDKGDVPEGYKVSRKEKRNFPLILESPSPNQTSLYFCASSSIQGLREKLFFGSGTQLSVL.

V and J are TRBV6-5 and TRBJ1-2; D call uncertain. This CDR3 spans 14 amino acids. Germline-derived CDR1 and CDR2 are MNHEY and SVGAGI. V gave up 0 bases and J gave up 4 bases, with 9 bases separating them. CDR3 protein: CASSYSSGAYGYTF. The CDR3 DNA reads TGTGCCAGCAGTTACTCCTCAGGCGCCTATGGCTACACCTTC.

V gene TRBV18 combines with J gene TRBJ2-7; the match to TRBD2 covers 10 bases. CDR3 length: 16 residues. Germline V gene data show CDR1 as KGHSH and CDR2 as LQKENI. V was pared by 0 bases and J by 1 base, with 3 bases of the junction left unmatched. The CDR3 nucleotides read TGTGCCAGCTCACCACCGGGAGCGGGAGGGTCCTACGAGCAGTACTTC. Its protein is CASSPPGAGGSYEQYF.

The rearrangement joins TRBV27 to TRBJ2-2, with 7 bases aligning to TRBD2. Germline CDR1 reads MNHEY; CDR2 reads SMNVEV (reference sequence). This CDR3 region has 18 residues. The ends lost 4 bases at V and 6 bases at J; junction bases unmatched: 17. CDR3 sequence: CASSSPTPTMGGPGELFF. The CDR3 DNA reads as TGTGCCAGCAGTTCGCCTACCCCTACTATGGGAGGGCCCGGGGAGCTGTTTTTT.

This rearrangement joins TRBV9 to TRBJ1-5, with 11 bases lining up with TRBD1. Looked up from germline, CDR1 is SGDLS and CDR2 is YYNGEE. The CDR3 runs to 15 residues. Trimming removed 3 bases from V and 7 bases from J; junction bases left unmatched: 6. The CDR3 DNA reads TGTGCCAGCAGCGCCGGACAGGGGGCAATGCAGCCCCAGCATTTT. This gives the protein CASSAGQGAMQPQHF.

The chain is built from TRBV11-3 and TRBJ2-7; 9 bases are shared with TRBD1. V lost 1 base and J lost 1; bases outside the gene matches: 2. Germline V CDR1 and CDR2: SGHNT, YENEEA. The length of the CDR3 is 15 residues. The CDR3 DNA follows: TGTGCCAGCAGCTTAGGGACAGGGGATTCCTACGAGCAGTACTTC. Translated: CASSLGTGDSYEQYF.

As DNA, the CDR3 is TGCGCCAGCAGCCCCGGGACTAGCGGGTTTTCGACCTACGAGCAGTACTTC. Protein: CASSPGTSGFSTYEQYF. The rearrangement links TRBV5-1 to TRBJ2-7, with 12 bases fitting TRBD2. This CDR3 comprises 17 residues. In germline, CDR1 is SGHRS, CDR2 YFSETQ. After removal of 4 bases from V and 2 bases from J, the junction contained 10 bases not matched to a gene.

V gene TRBV5-1 combines with J gene TRBJ2-3; D unclear. Germline V CDR1 and CDR2: SGHRS, YFSETQ. Trimming removed 3 bases at V and 1 base at J, with 9 bases between. The CDR3 loop spans 14 amino acids. CDR3 protein: CASSSYQGTDTQYF. CDR3 in DNA: TGCGCCAGCAGCTCATACCAGGGCACAGATACGCAGTATTTT.

The chain recombines TRBV18 with TRBJ2-7, with 15 bases aligning to TRBD2. The length of the CDR3 is 15 residues. Germline lookup yields CDR1 KGHSH and CDR2 LQKENI. The J segment lost 7 bases and the V segment lost 0 bases, leaving 1 base of the junction unmatched. CDR3 sequence (DNA): TGTGCCAGCTCACCACCTGGACTAGCGGGAGGGGAGCAGTACTTC. Translating it yields CASSPPGLAGGEQYF.

The rearrangement links TRBV11-3 to TRBJ2-7, with 11 nucleotides matching TRBD1. Trimming at V came to 2 bases and at J to 2 bases, leaving 8 bases not matched to a gene. CDR3 length: 17 residues. Germline V gene data show CDR1 as SGHNT and CDR2 as YENEEA. The CDR3 here is CASSLYSPGQGAYEQYF. CDR3 nucleotide sequence: TGTGCCAGCAGCTTATATTCACCGGGACAGGGGGCCTACGAGCAGTACTTC.

The chain's CDR3 is CASSLKWGHPRSHF. DNA for the CDR3: TGTGCCAGCAGCTTGAAGTGGGGACACCCAAGGTCGCATTTT. The chain carries TRBV5-5 and TRBJ1-5; D possibly corresponds to TRBD1 (6 bases). From germline, CDR1 is SGHKS and CDR2 YYEKEE (reference sequence). This CDR3 has 14 amino acids. Trimming removed 1 base at V and 15 bases at J, with 20 bases between. Complete variable domain (other parts from reference TRBV5-5 and TRBJ1-5): DAGVTQSPTHLIKTRGQQVTLRCSPISGHKSVSWYQQVLGQGPQFIFQYYEKEERGRGNFPDRFSARQFPNYSSELNVNALLLGDSALYLCASSLKWGHPRSHFGDGTRLSIL.

The chain joins TRBV5-1 to TRBJ2-5; 13 bases agree with TRBD2. This CDR3 has 16 amino acids. Germline V lookup: CDR1 SGHRS, CDR2 YFSETQ. V shed 2 bases, J shed 5 bases, and the junction held 6 bases outside the gene matches. The CDR3 sequence is CASSFRTSGSGETQYF. DNA of the CDR3: TGCGCCAGCAGCTTCCGGACTAGCGGGAGCGGCGAGACCCAGTACTTC.

Comments on this clone: Other DNA sequences in the same sample also yield this CDR3. This rearrangement joins TRBV7-9 to TRBJ1-2; TRBD1 might be the D (5 bases). V lost 6 bases to trimming and J lost 5 bases, with 19 bases between them. Germline CDR1 reads SEHNR; CDR2 reads FQNEAQ (reference sequence). This CDR3 region has 15 residues. DNA for the CDR3: TGTGCCAGCAGTGCTATGGAGGGACTTGGATATGGCTACACCTTC. It encodes CASSAMEGLGYGYTF.

The chain uses TRBV19 and TRBJ2-3; D call uncertain. Germline-derived CDR1 and CDR2 are LNHDA and SQIVND (reference sequence). V lost 3 bases, J lost 4 bases, and 11 bases lay in between. This CDR3 has 14 amino acids. The CDR3 spells CASSIGSRADTQYF. Written as DNA, the CDR3 is TGTGCCAGTAGTATCGGGTCGAGAGCAGATACGCAGTATTTT.

This chain links TRBV4-3 with TRBJ2-7; perhaps TRBD1 as D (5 bases). In germline, CDR1 is LGHNA, CDR2 YSLEER. Trimming shortened V by 1 base and J by 5 bases, and 12 bases separated the two germline ends. The CDR3 is 14 residues long. The CDR3 coding sequence is TGCGCCAGCAGCCAAGTATTAGGGGTACACGAGCAGTACTTC. This codes for CASSQVLGVHEQYF.

The chain has TRBV5-6 and TRBJ2-7, with 10 bases lining up with TRBD1. The trim removed 4 bases at V and 1 base at J, leaving 14 bases unmatched. Germline V gene lookup returns CDR1 SGHDT and CDR2 YYEEEE. CDR3 size: 18 residues. The CDR3 here is CASSLGDRGRRRSYEQYF. In DNA, the CDR3 is TGTGCCAGCAGCCTGGGGGACAGGGGAAGGAGAAGGTCCTACGAGCAGTACTTC. Complete variable domain (other parts from reference TRBV5-6 and TRBJ2-7): DAGVTQSPTHLIKTRGQQVTLRCSPKSGHDTVSWYQQALGQGPQFIFQYYEEEERQRGNFPDRFSGHQFPNYSSELNVNALLLGDSALYLCASSLGDRGRRRSYEQYFGPGTRLTVT.

The chain uses TRBV13 and TRBJ2-2; tentatively, D is TRBD2 (5 bases). V was pared by 2 bases and J by 0 bases, with 16 bases between. Germline CDR1 is PRHDT and CDR2 is FYEKMQ (reference sequence). This CDR3 has 18 amino acids. The CDR3 DNA sequence: TGTGCCAGCAGCTTATACCCCCGACGAGGGTCGAACACCGGGGAGCTGTTTTTT. Translating it yields CASSLYPRRGSNTGELFF.

This chain connects TRBV6-6 to TRBJ1-2, with 7 bases identical to TRBD1. CDR1 and CDR2 from the germline V gene are MNHNY and SVGAGI (reference sequence). J gave up 2 bases and V 5 bases, and 8 bases lay outside the gene matches. The CDR3 totals 15 residues. This CDR3 is CASSPTGGGNYGYTF. As DNA, the CDR3 is TGTGCCAGCAGTCCTACCGGAGGGGGCAACTATGGCTACACCTTC.

The rearrangement joins TRBV28 to TRBJ1-5; 11 bases line up with TRBD1. This CDR3 contains 20 residues. Germline loops: CDR1 MDHEN, CDR2 SYDVKM. Trimming at V came to 4 bases and at J to 0 bases, leaving 14 bases not matched to a gene. The CDR3 coding sequence is TGTGCCAGCAGTTCGACCCGCGGGACAGGGGGACCCTATAGCAATCAGCCCCAGCATTTT. Amino acids: CASSSTRGTGGPYSNQPQHF. Combining the CDR3 with reference TRBV28 and TRBJ1-5 gives the whole variable domain DVKVTQSSRYLVKRTGEKVFLECVQDMDHENMFWYRQDPGLGLRLIYFSYDVKMKEKGDIPEGYSVSREKKERFSLILESASTNQTSMYLCASSSTRGTGGPYSNQPQHFGDGTRLSIL.

The chain's CDR3 is CASSSRRSGNSPLHF. CDR3 nucleotides: TGTGCCAGCAGCTCCCGGAGAAGTGGGAATTCACCCCTCCACTTT. The chain is built from TRBV28 and TRBJ1-6; D ambiguous. This CDR3 contains 15 residues. The germline V and J ends were trimmed by 6 bases and 7 bases, with 16 bases remaining between them. Germline V gives CDR1 MDHEN, CDR2 SYDVKM.

The chain recombines TRBV18 with TRBJ2-1; 10 bases are a match to TRBD1. CDR1 KGHSH and CDR2 LQKENI come from the germline V gene. V was clipped by 0 bases and J by 6 bases; unmatched bases: 5. This CDR3 is 16 amino acids long. CDR3 sequence: CASSPPGGQGPNEQFF. The CDR3, as DNA: TGTGCCAGCTCACCACCGGGGGGACAGGGGCCCAATGAGCAGTTCTTC.

The genes are TRBV5-1 and TRBJ1-2; D uncertain. The ends were cut back, 4 bases at V and 0 bases at J, with 7 bases in the middle. Germline CDR1 SGHRS, CDR2 YFSETQ. The CDR3 runs to 13 residues. CDR3 sequence reads: CASSAASNYGYTF. CDR3 DNA: TGCGCCAGCAGCGCGGCTTCTAACTATGGCTACACCTTC.

The chain uses TRBV27 and TRBJ2-7; 11 nucleotides match TRBD2. After removal of 3 bases from V and 2 bases from J, the junction contained 3 bases not matched to a gene. This CDR3 contains 15 residues. Germline loops: CDR1 MNHEY, CDR2 SMNVEV (reference sequence). Written as DNA, the CDR3 is TGTGCCAGCAGTTTGTCTAGCGGGAGGACCTACGAGCAGTACTTC. Its protein product is CASSLSSGRTYEQYF.